Each of the 6 T cell receptor beta chains below was sequenced from the same sample in a study of cytomegalovirus exposure and HLA in healthy donors. PCR employed 60 Vbeta and 13 Jbeta primers. The protocol was immunoSEQ multiplex PCR, while the TCRdb copy is restricted to in-frame clones and leaves out a portion. The table includes 99,000 or so clones, around 74% detected once. Input material: PBMCs. The source of these receptors is a woman in her thirties or forties in good health and CMV-seropositive.

The chain carries TRBV11-3 and TRBJ2-1; 10 bases align to TRBD2. V trimming: 3 bases; J trimming: 2 bases; junction bases outside the gene matches: 10. The CDR3 loop spans 18 amino acids. Germline CDR1 is SGHNT and CDR2 is YENEEA. This CDR3 is CASSFVAGGRGTYNEQFF. As DNA, the CDR3 is TGTGCCAGCAGCTTCGTAGCGGGAGGAAGGGGCACCTACAATGAGCAGTTCTTC.

The chain carries TRBV28 and TRBJ1-2, with TRBD1 as a possible D gene (5 bases). This CDR3 has 12 amino acids. V was clipped by 5 bases and J by 12 bases, with 16 bases between them. CDR1 is MDHEN and CDR2 is SYDVKM in the germline V gene. The CDR3, as DNA: TGTGCCAGCAGTATCGGGGGGTGGCGCCACACCTTC. This sequence encodes CASSIGGWRHTF.

The chain recombines TRBV5-1 with TRBJ1-5, with TRBD1 as a possible D gene (5 bases). The CDR3 is 13 amino acids. CDR1 and CDR2 from the germline V gene are SGHRS and YFSETQ. Trimming took 0 bases from V and 13 from J, leaving 14 bases between them. CDR3 sequence: CASSLEGQGLQHF. In nucleotides, the CDR3 is TGCGCCAGCAGCTTGGAAGGGCAGGGCCTTCAGCATTTT.

The chain carries TRBV2 and TRBJ2-1; 9 bases line up with TRBD1. The CDR3 extends over 14 amino acids. J was trimmed by 7 bases and V by 4 bases; bases with no gene match: 5. Germline loops: CDR1 SNHLY, CDR2 FYNNEI. CDR3 sequence reads: CASSGDRALNEQFF. The CDR3 DNA reads TGTGCCAGCAGTGGGGACAGGGCGCTTAATGAGCAGTTCTTC.

The J gene is TRBJ2-5, the V gene TRBV15, with 9 positions matching TRBD1. With V trimmed by 7 bases and J by 5 bases, 8 bases remained unmatched. Germline CDR1 and CDR2: LNHNV and YYDKDF (reference sequence). The CDR3 is 14 amino acids. CDR3 DNA: TGTGCCACCACCACAGGGGGCTCGTGGGAGACCCAGTACTTC. Residues: CATTTGGSWETQYF.

This clone was seen only a few times. This rearrangement joins TRBV11-2 to TRBJ2-4; perhaps TRBD1 as D (6 bases). The germline V gene encodes CDR1 SGHAT and CDR2 FQNNGV. CDR3 size: 13 residues. Trimming removed 4 bases at V and 8 bases at J, with 12 bases between. The CDR3 sequence is CASSWAGEHIQYF. CDR3 nucleotide sequence: TGTGCCAGCAGCTGGGCAGGGGAGCACATTCAGTACTTC. Supplemented by reference TRBV11-2 and TRBJ2-4, the full variable domain reads EAGVAQSPRYKIIEKRQSVAFWCNPISGHATLYWYQQILGQGPKLLIQFQNNGVVDDSQLPKDRFSAERLKGVDSTLKIQPAKLEDSAVYLCASSWAGEHIQYFGAGTRLSVL.